This is a list of T cell receptor beta chains from one sample in a study of T cell changes during pregnancy in multiple sclerosis. Method: immunoSEQ multiplex PCR; TCRdb's copy keeps in-frame clones and lacks some. The table lists fewer than 55,000 clones, around 90% of them singletons. The sample consisted of peripheral blood, taken after pregnancy. Receptor source: a female donor in good health, enrolled as a control in a pregnancy study. Both conserved end residues are part of each CDR3. The order of the fields is V gene, CDR3 protein.

V gene: TRBV30; CDR3 protein: CAWSVRLGTGKEKLFF
V gene: TRBV28; CDR3 protein: CASSPTQGARDTEAFF
V gene: TRBV23-1; CDR3 protein: CASSPEQGGTHRNEQFF
V gene: TRBV5-1; CDR3 protein: CASVRDRVPDTQYF
V gene: TRBV19; CDR3 protein: CASSIWASSYEQYF
V gene: TRBV4-3; CDR3 protein: CASSQEASGGGRDTQYF
V gene: TRBV28; CDR3 protein: CASSRRGYNSPLHF
V gene: TRBV5-1; CDR3 protein: CASSLGNGDTEAFF
V gene: TRBV4-3; CDR3 protein: CASSQTNTGYYEQYF
V gene: TRBV9; CDR3 protein: CASRSRGGEAFF
V gene: TRBV21-1; CDR3 protein: CASSKASSQGCPVGPQHF
V gene: TRBV7-9; CDR3 protein: CASSPSDRGNEQFF
V gene: TRBV4-1; CDR3 protein: CASSQEVAAGGMGNIQYF
V gene: TRBV5-1; CDR3 protein: CASSKGGGAQETQYF
V gene: TRBV28; CDR3 protein: CASIIKAGGGWDTEAFF
V gene: TRBV5-8; CDR3 protein: CASSKDLTGGLDTQYF
V gene: TRBV9; CDR3 protein: CASNVGGFANTGELFF
V gene: TRBV7-3; CDR3 protein: CASSLNPLSSGNTIYF
V gene: TRBV7-3; CDR3 protein: CASSLNPLRGENTGELFF
V gene: TRBV5-8; CDR3 protein: CASSLGTSGSTDTQYF
V gene: TRBV5-6; CDR3 protein: CASSLFRGQGGYQPQHF
V gene: TRBV5-1; CDR3 protein: CASSPGTGGSVGNQPQHF
V gene: TRBV5-4; CDR3 protein: CASSLGQGMNTEAFF
V gene: TRBV5-3; CDR3 protein: CARSVTGGVTEAFF
V gene: TRBV5-1; CDR3 protein: CASSLAVASGGGELFF
V gene: TRBV7-9; CDR3 protein: CASSLVQTNYGYTF
V gene: TRBV5-1; CDR3 protein: CATSSRGGPNEQYF
V gene: TRBV4-1; CDR3 protein: CASSQLGTGRNTEAFF
V gene: TRBV6-1; CDR3 protein: CASSEMLAGKTQYF